This T cell receptor (beta chain) was captured in a study of shared T cell receptors in the human thymus. Germline values: CDR1 MNHNS, CDR2 SASEGT. V gave up 11 bases and J gave up 10 bases, with 11 bases separating them. The CDR3 spans 9 residues. TCRdb's copy holds only in-frame clones and misses some; the assay was immunoSEQ multiplex PCR. The table records around 65,000 clones, roughly 95% of them present only once. The V gene is TRBV6-1, the J gene TRBJ2-5; no reliable D call. Sequenced material: thymocytes. This receptor was taken from a human donor. The CDR3 sequence: CACKVNQYF. The CDR3 bases are TGTGCCTGCAAAGTAAACCAGTACTTC.